The 12 T cell receptor beta chains reported below all come from one sample, sequenced in a study of a mutant IDH1 vaccine in newly diagnosed glioma. This table comes from immunoSEQ multiplex PCR, and its TCRdb copy is limited to in-frame clones, with some not included. The profile shows approximately 66,000 clones, over 70% of them singletons. Indicated time point: week 23, last vaccination. What each vaccine dose contained was 300 ug of mutant IDH1 20-mer peptide, accompanied by topical imiquimod. The antigens of these receptors remain unknown. The sequencing used PBMCs, collected from a glioma patient whose treatment included an IDH1 peptide vaccine. Receptor source: a man between 18 and 29 years old with glioma.

The chain links TRBV11-2 to TRBJ2-3, with D hard to call. The CDR3 spans 15 residues. Trimming took off 0 bases at V and 6 bases at J, with 13 bases between the two ends. The germline V gene has CDR1 SGHAT and CDR2 FQNNGV. CDR3 nucleotide sequence: TGTGCCAGCAGCTTAGAGTGGTCCCGGTCGGATACGCAGTATTTT. It is translated as CASSLEWSRSDTQYF.

The sample holds a few counts of this clone. J is TRBJ1-2 and V is TRBV7-9; D call uncertain. CDR1 is SEHNR and CDR2 is FQNEAQ in the germline V gene (reference sequence). Between the trimmed V and J ends, which lost 5 bases and 4 bases, there was a span of 11 bases. The CDR3 loop spans 13 amino acids. CDR3: CASSLTEIYGYTF. The CDR3 DNA is TGTGCCAGCAGCCTAACGGAGATCTATGGCTACACCTTC.

This clone was detected once. An end of the junction does not agree with germline; a read error may underlie this. The chain employs TRBV7-7 and TRBJ2-1; no reliable D call. The CDR3 sequence is 15 residues long. Germline V gives CDR1 SSHAT, CDR2 FNYEAQ (reference sequence). The CDR3 DNA reads TGTGCTAGCAGCAAGCGACACCAGTCCTACAATGAGCAGTTCTTC. Translation: CASSKRHQSYNEQFF.

The J gene is TRBJ1-2, the V gene TRBV7-3; 8 nucleotides line up with TRBD1. Germline CDR1 SGHTA, CDR2 FQGTGA. This CDR3 spans 16 amino acids. Losses at the gene ends were 4 bases for V and 4 bases for J; bases not matched to a gene: 11. The DNA for the CDR3 is TGTGCCAGCAGCTCTCAACCGGGACAGGATCCCTATGGCTACACCTTC. The encoded protein is CASSSQPGQDPYGYTF.

The V and J genes are TRBV30 and TRBJ1-1; no definite D call. Germline CDR1 is GTSNPN and CDR2 is SVGIG (reference sequence). V was pared by 0 bases and J by 0 bases, with 11 bases between. This CDR3 has 15 amino acids. The CDR3 coding sequence is TGTGCCTGGAGTGTACTCGACCGCATGAACACTGAAGCTTTCTTT. Its protein is CAWSVLDRMNTEAFF.

The genes are TRBV29-1 and TRBJ2-7; TRBD1 matches 7 bases. The CDR3 loop spans 14 amino acids. Per germline, CDR1 SQVTM and CDR2 ANQGSEA. The V and J ends lost 6 bases and 1 base, in that order; junction bases with no gene match: 9. The CDR3: CSVTPRDRSYEQYF. CDR3 sequence (DNA): TGCAGCGTAACCCCAAGGGACAGATCCTACGAGCAGTACTTC.

The chain couples TRBV6-5 to TRBJ2-1, with 7 bases aligning to TRBD2. The CDR3 is 13 amino acids. V lost 7 bases and J lost 12; bases outside the gene matches: 12. Germline CDR1 reads MNHEY; CDR2 reads SVGAGI. The CDR3 DNA follows: TGTGCCAGCACCACTAGCGACAATCAGGGGCAGTTCTTC. The encoded protein is CASTTSDNQGQFF.

The rearrangement links TRBV7-2 to TRBJ2-1; TRBD2 matches 7 bases. This CDR3 is built from 15 residues. J gave up 3 bases and V 5 bases, and 7 bases lay outside the gene matches. Germline CDR1 and CDR2: SGHTA and FQGNSA. The CDR3 loop reads CASSPRTSGYNEQFF. The CDR3 DNA reads TGTGCCAGCAGCCCCCGGACTAGTGGCTACAATGAGCAGTTCTTC. Full variable domain (missing parts from reference TRBV7-2 and TRBJ2-1): GAGVSQSPSNKVTEKGKDVELRCDPISGHTALYWYRQSLGQGLEFLIYFQGNSAPDKSGLPSDRFSAERTGGSVSTLTIQRTQQEDSAVYLCASSPRTSGYNEQFFGPGTRLTVL.

This clone was seen once. The J gene is TRBJ2-1, the V gene TRBV6-5, with 7 bases aligning to TRBD1. The length of the CDR3 is 15 residues. J gave up 1 base and V 6 bases, and 6 bases lay outside the gene matches. Germline CDR1 is MNHEY and CDR2 is SVGAGI. The CDR3 coding sequence is TGTGCCAGCAGCCGCAACAGGGGATCCTACAATGAGCAGTTCTTC. Translation gives CASSRNRGSYNEQFF.

V gene TRBV5-1 combines with J gene TRBJ2-3, with 10 nucleotides matching TRBD2. The CDR3 loop spans 15 amino acids. Germline V gene lookup returns CDR1 SGHRS and CDR2 YFSETQ. V shed 4 bases, J shed 4 bases, and the junction held 6 bases outside the gene matches. CDR3 coding DNA: TGCGCCAGCAGCCTCTGGACTAGCGGTGCAGATACGCAGTATTTT. It translates to CASSLWTSGADTQYF. Filled out from reference TRBV5-1 and TRBJ2-3, the complete variable domain reads KAGVTQTPRYLIKTRGQQVTLSCSPISGHRSVSWYQQTPGQGLQFLFEYFSETQRNKGNFPGRFSGRQFSNSRSEMNVSTLELGDSALYLCASSLWTSGADTQYFGPGTRLTVL.

The rearrangement joins TRBV6-5 to TRBJ1-5; TRBD1 matches at 11 bases. The CDR3 covers 15 residues. V gave up 6 bases and J gave up 2 bases; unmatched junction bases: 3. Germline CDR1 reads MNHEY; CDR2 reads SVGAGI. The CDR3 is CASRRTGGGNQPQHF. DNA of the CDR3: TGTGCCAGCAGACGGACAGGGGGCGGCAATCAGCCCCAGCATTTT.

The chain combines TRBV7-9 with TRBJ2-1, with 9 bases lining up with TRBD1. V gave up 5 bases and J gave up 2 bases; unmatched junction bases: 4. CDR3 length: 15 amino acids. Germline CDR1 is SEHNR and CDR2 is FQNEAQ (reference sequence). The CDR3 loop is CASSPTGGAYNEQFF. CDR3 in DNA: TGTGCCAGCAGCCCTACAGGGGGCGCCTACAATGAGCAGTTCTTC.